The TCR beta chain described here comes from a study of blood T cells in healthy people across ages. Germline V gene sequence: CDR1 MGHDK, CDR2 SYGVNS. The CDR3 consists of 16 residues. Trimming took 3 bases from V and 2 from J, leaving 16 bases between them. Alongside a J-beta primer mix, a sample-barcoded 5' primer served in a second PCR lasting about 6 to 11 cycles. TCRdb reprocessed the 5' RACE reads via MiXCR and lists one record per CDR3 protein. The data show roughly 1,000,000 distinct CDR3 sequences, about 23% seen once. The same specimen was also included in a second study, on T cells of mothers and their children.

Material for sequencing was blood. The V gene is TRBV25-1, the J gene TRBJ1-2, with a possible D match to TRBD1 (5 bases). The receptor's source is a girl between 2 and 10 years old in good health. The CDR3 DNA sequence: TGTGCCAGCAGTGATTATACCGGGGCTGGGAACTATGGCTACACCTTC. This translates into CASSDYTGAGNYGYTF.